A selection of T cell receptor beta chains follows, all from one sample in a study of CD8 T cells in Susac syndrome. MiXCR, applied by TCRdb to the immunoSEQ multiplex PCR reads, yields one record per CDR3 protein. The sample includes tens of thousands of distinct CDR3 sequences, around 93% of them seen just once. Sequenced material: CD8+ T cells from PBMCs. The receptors originated from a human donor with Susac syndrome. Both conserved end residues are part of each CDR3. D genes are given only for firm matches.

>TRBD1|TRBJ2-1|TRBV5-5
CASSTADRANEQFF
>.|TRBJ2-7|TRBV28
CASVLAVQYF
>TRBD1|TRBJ2-3|TRBV19
CASSPRTGGWETDTQYF
>.|TRBJ1-4|TRBV6-6
CASSSDSLWAEKLFF
>.|TRBJ2-3|TRBV27
CASSSLGAVTQYF
>TRBD2|TRBJ2-5|TRBV6-5
CASSYSLTSGGKETQYF
>TRBD1|TRBJ1-5|TRBV19
CASSIGTGYNQPQHF
>TRBD2|TRBJ2-3|TRBV15
CATGSGGATDTQYF
>TRBD1|TRBJ2-5|TRBV3-1
CASSPTGTGGETQYF
>.|TRBJ2-7|TRBV5-1
CASSPDLYEQYF
>.|TRBJ1-1|TRBV6-1
CASSDNVEGETEAFF
>.|TRBJ2-1|TRBV7-9
CASSLALGVNPYNEQFF
>.|TRBJ1-2|TRBV7-9
CASSLSGGINYGYTF
>.|TRBJ2-6|TRBV9
CASSVARRVSSGANVLTF
>TRBD1|TRBJ2-5|TRBV6-1
CASRDRGAKETQYF
>TRBD2|TRBJ2-5|TRBV11-1
CASSPGLAGAGTQYF
>TRBD1|TRBJ2-7|TRBV6-5
CASSYGTDLYEQYF
>TRBD1|TRBJ2-5|TRBV4-2
CASSLLDRGGGETQYF
>TRBD1|TRBJ2-7|TRBV28
CASSNRDRGEEQYF
>TRBD1|TRBJ2-2|TRBV5-1
CASSLGQGAPGELFF